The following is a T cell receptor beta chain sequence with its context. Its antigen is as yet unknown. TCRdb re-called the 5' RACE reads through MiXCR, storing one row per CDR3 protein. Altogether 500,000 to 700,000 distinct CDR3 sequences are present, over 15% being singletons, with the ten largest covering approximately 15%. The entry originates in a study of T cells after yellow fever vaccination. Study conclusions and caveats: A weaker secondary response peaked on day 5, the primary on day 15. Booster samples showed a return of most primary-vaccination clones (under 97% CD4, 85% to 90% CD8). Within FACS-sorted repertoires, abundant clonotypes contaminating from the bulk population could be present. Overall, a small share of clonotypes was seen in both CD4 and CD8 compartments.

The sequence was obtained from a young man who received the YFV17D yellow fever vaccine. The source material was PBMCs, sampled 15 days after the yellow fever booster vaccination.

CDR3 in amino acids: CASSYSRERMPQHF. CDR3 in DNA: TGTGCCAGCAGTTACTCTAGGGAGCGGATGCCCCAGCATTTT. V gene TRBV6-5 combines with J gene TRBJ1-5; D is uncertain. Germline values: CDR1 MNHEY, CDR2 SVGAGI. Trimming stripped 0 bases from V and 9 bases from J, with 12 bases between. The CDR3 contains 14 residues.